This record concerns one T cell receptor beta chain sequence. These data originate in a study of blood T cell repertoires in COVID-19. At the level of the study: Samples representing acute and convalescent COVID-19 were sourced from the United States, Italy and Spain. Sources were T cells, B-cell-depleted T cells, or PBMCs; the material itself was cDNA or gDNA.

The ends lost 4 bases at V and 10 bases at J; junction bases unmatched: 9. From germline, CDR1 is SGDLS and CDR2 YYNGEE. This CDR3 contains 15 residues. The authors' processing: Estimated nucleated cell counts came from reference gene primer amplification. Assay used: immunoSEQ multiplex PCR; TCRdb lists only in-frame clones, some missing. That table supplies the V and J calls and clone size; D and trimming were determined from the DNA. In the table there are 150,000 to 200,000 clones, 85% of which are singletons. Sequences were obtained from peripheral blood. The source is a person aged 65 to 85 with COVID-19, enrolled during active disease. This chain links TRBV9 with TRBJ2-1; 12 bases match TRBD2. The CDR3 region is CASSPRLAGVFEQFF. The CDR3 DNA sequence: TGTGCCAGCAGCCCCAGACTAGCGGGGGTTTTCGAGCAGTTCTTC. The whole variable domain, filled in from reference TRBV9 and TRBJ2-1, reads DSGVTQTPKHLITATGQRVTLRCSPRSGDLSVYWYQQSLDQGLQFLIQYYNGEERAKGNILERFSAQQFPDLHSELNLSSLELGDSALYFCASSPRLAGVFEQFFGPGTRLTVL.